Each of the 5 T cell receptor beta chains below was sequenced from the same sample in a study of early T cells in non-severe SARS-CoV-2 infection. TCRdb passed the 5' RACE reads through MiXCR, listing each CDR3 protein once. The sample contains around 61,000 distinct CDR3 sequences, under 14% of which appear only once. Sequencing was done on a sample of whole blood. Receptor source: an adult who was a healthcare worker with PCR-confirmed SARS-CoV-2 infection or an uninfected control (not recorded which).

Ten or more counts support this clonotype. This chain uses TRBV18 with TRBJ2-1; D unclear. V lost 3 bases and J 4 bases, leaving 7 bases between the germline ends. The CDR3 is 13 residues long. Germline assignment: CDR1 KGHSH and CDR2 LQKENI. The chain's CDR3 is CASSPLSYNEQFF. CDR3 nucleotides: TGTGCCAGCTCACCTCTCAGTTACAATGAGCAGTTCTTC. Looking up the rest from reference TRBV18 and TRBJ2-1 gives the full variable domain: NAGVMQNPRHLVRRRGQEARLRCSPMKGHSHVYWYRQLPEEGLKFMVYLQKENIIDESGMPKERFSAEFPKEGPSILRIQQVVRGDSAAYFCASSPLSYNEQFFGPGTRLTVL.

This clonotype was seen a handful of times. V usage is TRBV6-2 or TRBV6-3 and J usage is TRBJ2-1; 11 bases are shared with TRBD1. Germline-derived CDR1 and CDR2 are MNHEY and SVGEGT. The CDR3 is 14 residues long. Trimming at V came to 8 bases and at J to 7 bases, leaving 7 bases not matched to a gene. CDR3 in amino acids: CASAGTGGWNEQFF. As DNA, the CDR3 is TGTGCCAGCGCAGGGACAGGGGGATGGAATGAGCAGTTCTTC.

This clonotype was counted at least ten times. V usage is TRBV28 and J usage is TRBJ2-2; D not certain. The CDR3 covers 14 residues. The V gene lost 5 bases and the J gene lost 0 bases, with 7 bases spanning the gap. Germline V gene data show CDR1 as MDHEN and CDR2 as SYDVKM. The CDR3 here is CASSKQTNTGELFF. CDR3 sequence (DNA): TGTGCCAGCAGTAAGCAGACGAACACCGGGGAGCTGTTTTTT. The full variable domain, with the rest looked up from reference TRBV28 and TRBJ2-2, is DVKVTQSSRYLVKRTGEKVFLECVQDMDHENMFWYRQDPGLGLRLIYFSYDVKMKEKGDIPEGYSVSREKKERFSLILESASTNQTSMYLCASSKQTNTGELFFGEGSRLTVL.

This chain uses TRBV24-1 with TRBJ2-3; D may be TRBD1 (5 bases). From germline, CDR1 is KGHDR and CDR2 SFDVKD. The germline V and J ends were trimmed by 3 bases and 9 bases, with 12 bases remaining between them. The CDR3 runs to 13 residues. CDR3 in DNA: TGTGCCACCAGTGATGGGGCCCTCACAACGCAGTATTTT. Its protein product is CATSDGALTTQYF.

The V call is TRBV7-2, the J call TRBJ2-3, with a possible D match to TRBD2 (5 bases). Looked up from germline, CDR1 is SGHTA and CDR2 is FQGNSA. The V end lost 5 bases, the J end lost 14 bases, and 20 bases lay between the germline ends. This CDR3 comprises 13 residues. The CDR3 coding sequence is TGTGCCAGCAGCCTACTAGGGTTGGCTGTGGGGTATTTT. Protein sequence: CASSLLGLAVGYF.